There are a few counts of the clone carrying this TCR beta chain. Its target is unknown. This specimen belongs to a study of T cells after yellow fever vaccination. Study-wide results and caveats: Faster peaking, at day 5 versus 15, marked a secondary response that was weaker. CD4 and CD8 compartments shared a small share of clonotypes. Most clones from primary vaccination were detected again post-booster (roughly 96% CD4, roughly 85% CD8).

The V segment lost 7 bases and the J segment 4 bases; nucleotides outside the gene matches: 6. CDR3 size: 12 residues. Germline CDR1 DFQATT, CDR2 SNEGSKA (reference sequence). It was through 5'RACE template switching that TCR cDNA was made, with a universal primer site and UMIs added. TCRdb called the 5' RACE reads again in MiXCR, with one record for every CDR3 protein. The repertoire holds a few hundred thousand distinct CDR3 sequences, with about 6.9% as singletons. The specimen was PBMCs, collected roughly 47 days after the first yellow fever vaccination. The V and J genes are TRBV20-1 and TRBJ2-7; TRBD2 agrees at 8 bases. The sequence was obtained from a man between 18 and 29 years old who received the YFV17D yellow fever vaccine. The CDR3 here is CSGRSGAYEQYF. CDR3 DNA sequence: TGCAGTGGCCGTAGCGGGGCATACGAGCAGTACTTC.